This entry lists 2 T cell receptor beta chains sequenced from one sample in a study of T cells in Graves' hyperthyroidism and ophthalmopathy. Amplification of TCR beta CDR3 regions was performed using RNA transcripts as template. During a first-round RT-PCR of the TCR CDR3, the HTBI primer set was used. Via MiXCR, TCRdb re-called the multiplex PCR reads, giving one row per CDR3 protein. The table lists hundreds of thousands of distinct CDR3 sequences, 38% of them singletons. The sequenced sample consisted of blood. The receptor source for this set is a man in his late teens or twenties with Graves' hyperthyroidism.

The sample holds a few counts of this clonotype. The chain uses TRBV6-5 and TRBJ1-3, with D hard to call. The germline V gene has CDR1 MNHEY and CDR2 SVGAGI. CDR3 size: 12 residues. With 5 bases removed from V and 9 bases from J, the gap between germline ends came to 11 bases. The CDR3 spells CASSTTGSTIYF. DNA of the CDR3: TGTGCCAGCAGTACGACGGGGAGCACCATATATTTT.

The table lists this clonotype with many counts. The V and J genes are TRBV7-8 and TRBJ1-4; D is unclear. Germline-derived CDR1 and CDR2 are SGHVS and FQNEAQ. V lost 0 bases, J lost 10 bases, and 15 bases lay in between. This CDR3 is 15 amino acids long. CDR3 sequence reads: CASSLARLNEGKLFF. The CDR3 nucleotides are TGTGCCAGCAGCTTAGCCAGGCTTAATGAGGGAAAACTGTTTTTT.